This TCR beta chain was captured by sequencing in a study of blood T cell repertoires in COVID-19. Study-wide context: The United States, Italy and Spain were the sources of the acute and convalescent COVID-19 samples. T cells, B-cell-depleted T cells, or PBMCs supplied cDNA or gDNA.

In the authors' methods: Researchers report that nucleated cell counts were estimated from reference gene primer amplification. Profiled with immunoSEQ multiplex PCR; TCRdb holds only in-frame clones, not every one. That table is the source of V, J and clone size, and D and trimming were worked out from the DNA. Of some 89,000 clones in the sample, 70% to 85% were seen once. CDR3 length equals 15 residues. V lost 3 bases, J lost 3 bases, and 14 bases lay in between. CDR1 is SEHNR and CDR2 is FQNEAQ in the germline V gene (reference sequence). The sequenced sample was peripheral blood. This receptor was obtained from a man between 65 and 80 years old with acute or convalescent COVID-19. The chain employs TRBV7-9 and TRBJ1-1; the D gene is possibly TRBD1 (5 bases). The CDR3 spells CASSFPKGVDTEAFF. CDR3 DNA: TGTGCCAGCAGCTTCCCCAAAGGGGTGGACACTGAAGCTTTCTTT.